A selection of T cell receptor beta chains follows, all from one sample in a study of cytomegalovirus exposure and HLA in healthy donors. The repertoire was sequenced with immunoSEQ multiplex PCR; TCRdb's copy has only in-frame clones and lacks some. This sample has roughly 150,000 clones, with approximately 90% found just once. Input material: PBMCs. These receptors were collected from a man aged 18-30 years in good health and CMV-seronegative. Each CDR3 is given with its conserved first and last residue. A D gene is named only where the DNA matches it firmly. Clone size, where shown, is once, few, many, or a class for clones that have expanded.

.	TRBJ2-7	TRBV7-6	.	15	CASSPLSDSFYEQYF	TGTGCCAGCAGCCCGCTTTCGGACTCCTTCTACGAGCAGTACTTC
once	TRBJ2-1	TRBV19	TRBD1	14	CASSKETGRNEQFF	TGTGCCAGTAGTAAAGAGACAGGGCGCAATGAGCAGTTCTTC
.	TRBJ1-4	TRBV5-1	TRBD1	16	CASSLGGQGSGEKLFF	TGCGCCAGCAGCTTGGGGGGACAGGGGAGTGGAGAAAAACTGTTTTTT
.	TRBJ2-2	TRBV7-9	.	15	CASSLGGESAGELFF	TGTGCCAGCAGCTTAGGGGGGGAATCCGCCGGGGAGCTGTTTTTT
.	TRBJ2-2	TRBV5-1	TRBD1	16	CASSYGQGANTGELFF	TGCGCCAGCAGCTATGGACAGGGGGCGAACACCGGGGAGCTGTTTTTT
.	TRBJ2-7	TRBV5-1	TRBD2	14	CASSLAGAALEQYF	TGCGCCAGCAGCCTAGCGGGAGCGGCCCTCGAGCAGTACTTC
.	TRBJ2-5	TRBV4-1	.	17	CASSQDRAGTGKETQYF	TGCGCCAGCAGCCAAGATAGGGCGGGTACAGGGAAAGAGACCCAGTACTTC
.	TRBJ2-7	TRBV11-2	TRBD2	15	CASKPLWGGSNEQYF	TGTGCCAGCAAACCCCTTTGGGGGGGTTCAAACGAGCAGTACTTC
once	TRBJ2-2	TRBV7-7	TRBD2	17	CASSFSRTSGDTGELFF	TGTGCTAGCAGCTTCTCCCGGACTAGCGGAGACACCGGGGAGCTGTTTTTT
.	TRBJ2-1	TRBV30	.	13	CARQEYSYNEQFF	TGTGCTAGGCAGGAATACTCCTACAATGAGCAGTTCTTC
.	TRBJ2-1	TRBV19	TRBD2	13	CASTSGGLDEQFF	TGTGCCAGTACTAGCGGGGGGCTCGATGAGCAGTTCTTC
.	TRBJ2-1	TRBV5-1	.	12	CASSGTYNEQFF	TGCGCCAGCAGCGGGACTTACAATGAGCAGTTCTTC
few	TRBJ1-5	TRBV28	TRBD1	15	CASSLLTGGYQPQHF	TGTGCCAGCAGCCTTCTAACAGGGGGCTATCAGCCCCAGCATTTT
.	TRBJ1-1	TRBV5-4	.	15	CASSLPGIAIAEAFF	TGTGCCAGCAGCTTGCCGGGGATTGCTATCGCTGAAGCTTTCTTT
.	TRBJ1-4	TRBV2	TRBD1	14	CASETGGIDEKLFF	TGTGCCAGCGAAACAGGGGGAATCGACGAAAAACTGTTTTTT
.	TRBJ2-2	TRBV2	TRBD1	15	CASKGQGAYTGELFF	TGTGCCAGCAAAGGACAGGGGGCTTATACCGGGGAGCTGTTTTTT
once	TRBJ2-5	TRBV5-6	.	14	CASSLVLRGETQYF	TGTGCCAGCAGCTTGGTATTGAGAGGAGAGACCCAGTACTTC
.	TRBJ2-5	TRBV20-1	TRBD1	11	CSIQGDETQYF	TGCAGTATACAGGGGGATGAGACCCAGTACTTC
.	TRBJ2-3	TRBV27	TRBD2	17	CASSLSGGGGWADTQYF	TGTGCCAGCAGTTTAAGTGGCGGGGGGGGTTGGGCAGATACGCAGTATTTT
.	TRBJ2-7	TRBV5-8	TRBD2	17	CASSLDRGAGGGYEQYF	TGTGCCAGCAGCTTGGATCGCGGGGCGGGAGGGGGCTACGAGCAGTACTTC
.	TRBJ2-5	TRBV7-7	.	13	CASSFGGVETQYF	TGTGCTAGCAGCTTCGGAGGGGTGGAGACCCAGTACTTC
.	TRBJ1-6	TRBV7-9	.	15	CASKGDQGNASPLHF	TGTGCCAGTAAAGGGGACCAGGGGAACGCTTCACCCCTCCACTTT
.	TRBJ2-1	TRBV27	.	13	CASSTTGWNEQFF	TGTGCCAGCAGTACTACAGGGTGGAATGAGCAGTTCTTC
.	TRBJ2-1	TRBV30	TRBD2	16	CAWSERGAGSYNEQFF	TGTGCCTGGAGTGAGCGGGGGGCCGGCTCCTACAATGAGCAGTTCTTC
.	TRBJ2-1	TRBV29-1	.	14	CSVVDRGSYNEQFF	TGCAGCGTTGTAGACCGGGGCTCCTACAATGAGCAGTTCTTC
.	TRBJ1-5	TRBV6-5	.	14	CASSYSTGNQPQHF	TGTGCCAGCAGTTACTCGACCGGGAATCAGCCCCAGCATTTT
.	TRBJ1-1	TRBV28	.	15	CASSLGGLTRTEAFF	TGTGCCAGCAGTTTAGGCGGGCTAACGAGGACTGAAGCTTTCTTT
.	TRBJ2-5	TRBV5-1	TRBD2	15	CASSLLAGGQETQYF	TGCGCCAGCAGCTTGCTAGCGGGGGGCCAAGAGACCCAGTACTTC